This TCR beta chain was obtained from a study of blood T cell repertoires in COVID-19. TCRdb's copy holds only in-frame clones and misses some; the assay was immunoSEQ multiplex PCR. The sample includes under 200,000 clones, more than 60% of them seen just once. This clone was seen a handful of times. Germline assignment: CDR1 SEHNR and CDR2 FQNEAQ (reference sequence). The junction had 3 bases not matched to a gene; V was cut back by 5 bases and J by 4 bases. CDR3 length: 14 amino acids. The sample was peripheral blood. The origin of this receptor is a man aged 65 to 79 with acute or convalescent COVID-19. The V call is TRBV7-9, the J call TRBJ2-7, with 12 bases lining up with TRBD2. CDR3 loop: CASSPGTSGYEQYF. The CDR3 coding sequence is TGTGCCAGCAGCCCAGGGACTAGCGGGTACGAGCAGTACTTC.